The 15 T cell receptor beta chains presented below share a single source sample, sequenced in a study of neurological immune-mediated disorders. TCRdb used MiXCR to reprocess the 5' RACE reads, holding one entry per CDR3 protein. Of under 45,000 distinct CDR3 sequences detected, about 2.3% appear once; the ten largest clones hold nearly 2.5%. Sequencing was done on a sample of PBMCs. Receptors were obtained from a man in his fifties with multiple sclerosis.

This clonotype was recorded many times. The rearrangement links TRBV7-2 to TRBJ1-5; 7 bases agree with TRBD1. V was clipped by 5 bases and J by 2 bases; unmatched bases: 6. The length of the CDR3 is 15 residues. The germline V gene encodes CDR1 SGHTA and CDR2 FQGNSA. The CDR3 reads CASSGGQGGNQPQHF. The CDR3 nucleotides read TGTGCCAGCAGCGGCGGCCAGGGGGGCAATCAGCCCCAGCATTTT.

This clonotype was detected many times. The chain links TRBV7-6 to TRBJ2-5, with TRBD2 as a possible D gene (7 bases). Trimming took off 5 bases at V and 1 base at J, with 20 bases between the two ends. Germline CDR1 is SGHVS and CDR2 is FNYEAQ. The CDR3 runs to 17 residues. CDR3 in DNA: TGTGCCAGCAGCCGAGGGGGGCTAGCGGCCCCCCAAGAGACCCAGTACTTC. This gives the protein CASSRGGLAAPQETQYF. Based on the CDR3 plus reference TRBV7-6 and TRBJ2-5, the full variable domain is GAGVSQSPRYKVTKRGQDVALRCDPISGHVSLYWYRQALGQGPEFLTYFNYEAQQDKSGLPNDRFSAERPEGSISTLTIQRTEQRDSAMYRCASSRGGLAAPQETQYFGPGTRLLVL.

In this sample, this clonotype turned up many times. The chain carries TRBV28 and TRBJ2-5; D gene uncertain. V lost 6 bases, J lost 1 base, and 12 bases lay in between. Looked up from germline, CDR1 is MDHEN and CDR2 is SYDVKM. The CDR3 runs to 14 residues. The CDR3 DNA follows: TGTGCCAGCAGGCCGCGACGGATCCAAGAGACCCAGTACTTC. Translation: CASRPRRIQETQYF.

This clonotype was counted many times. CDR3 bases: TGCGCCAGCAGCCAGGCGGGACCCGTGGTATTGAACACTGAAGCTTTCTTT. Amino acid sequence: CASSQAGPVVLNTEAFF. The chain joins TRBV4-1 to TRBJ1-1, with D possibly being TRBD1 (5 bases). Trimming cost V 3 bases and J 0 bases, with 17 bases left between them. The germline V gene has CDR1 MGHRA and CDR2 YSYEKL. The CDR3 has 17 residues.

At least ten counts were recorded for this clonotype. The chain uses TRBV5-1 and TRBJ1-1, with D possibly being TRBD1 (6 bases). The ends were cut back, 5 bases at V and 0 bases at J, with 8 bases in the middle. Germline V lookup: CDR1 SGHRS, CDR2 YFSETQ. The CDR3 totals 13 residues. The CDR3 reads CASRGAVNTEAFF. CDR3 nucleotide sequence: TGCGCCAGCAGGGGGGCAGTGAACACTGAAGCTTTCTTT.

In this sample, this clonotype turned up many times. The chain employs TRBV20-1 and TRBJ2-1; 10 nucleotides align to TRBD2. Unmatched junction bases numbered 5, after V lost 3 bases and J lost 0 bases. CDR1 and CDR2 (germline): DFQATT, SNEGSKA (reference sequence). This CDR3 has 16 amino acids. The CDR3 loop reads CSARLAGDFSYNEQFF. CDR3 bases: TGCAGTGCTAGGCTAGCGGGGGATTTCTCCTACAATGAGCAGTTCTTC.

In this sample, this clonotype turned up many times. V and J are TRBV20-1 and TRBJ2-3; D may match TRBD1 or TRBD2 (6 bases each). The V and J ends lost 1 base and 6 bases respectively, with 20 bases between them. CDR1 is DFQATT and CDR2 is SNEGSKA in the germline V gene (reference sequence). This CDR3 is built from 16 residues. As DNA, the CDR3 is TGCAGTGCTAGAGCAAGGGGGGTTTTCCCACGGGATACGCAGTATTTT. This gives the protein CSARARGVFPRDTQYF.

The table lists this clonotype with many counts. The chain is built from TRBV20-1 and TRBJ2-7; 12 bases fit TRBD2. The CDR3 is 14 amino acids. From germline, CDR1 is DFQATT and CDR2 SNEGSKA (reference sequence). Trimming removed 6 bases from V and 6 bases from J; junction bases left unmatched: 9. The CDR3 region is CSAMWTSGVGEQYF. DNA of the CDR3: TGCAGTGCAATGTGGACTAGCGGGGTCGGCGAGCAGTACTTC.

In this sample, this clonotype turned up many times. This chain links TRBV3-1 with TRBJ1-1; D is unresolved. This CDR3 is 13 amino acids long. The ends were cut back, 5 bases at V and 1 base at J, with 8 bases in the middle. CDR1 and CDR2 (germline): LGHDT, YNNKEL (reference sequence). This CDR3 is CASSSTRNTEAFF. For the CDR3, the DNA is TGTGCCAGCAGCTCGACACGGAACACTGAAGCTTTCTTT.

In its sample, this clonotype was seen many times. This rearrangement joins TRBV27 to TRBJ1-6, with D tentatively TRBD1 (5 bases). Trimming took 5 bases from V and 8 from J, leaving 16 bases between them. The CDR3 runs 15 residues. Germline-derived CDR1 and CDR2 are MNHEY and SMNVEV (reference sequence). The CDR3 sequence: CASSKSRGLDSPLHF. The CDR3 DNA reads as TGTGCCAGCAGTAAAAGTAGGGGTTTGGATTCACCCCTCCACTTT.

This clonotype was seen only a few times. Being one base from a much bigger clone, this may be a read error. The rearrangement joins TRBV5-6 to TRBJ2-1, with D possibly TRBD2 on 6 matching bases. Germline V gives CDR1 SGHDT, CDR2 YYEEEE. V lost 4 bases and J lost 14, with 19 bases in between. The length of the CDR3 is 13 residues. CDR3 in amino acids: CASSAGIAQGKFF. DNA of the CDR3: TGTGCCAGCAGCGCGGGAATAGCGCAGGGCAAGTTCTTC. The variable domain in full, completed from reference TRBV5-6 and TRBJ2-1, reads DAGVTQSPTHLIKTRGQQVTLRCSPKSGHDTVSWYQQALGQGPQFIFQYYEEEERQRGNFPDRFSGHQFPNYSSELNVNALLLGDSALYLCASSAGIAQGKFFGPGTRLTVL.

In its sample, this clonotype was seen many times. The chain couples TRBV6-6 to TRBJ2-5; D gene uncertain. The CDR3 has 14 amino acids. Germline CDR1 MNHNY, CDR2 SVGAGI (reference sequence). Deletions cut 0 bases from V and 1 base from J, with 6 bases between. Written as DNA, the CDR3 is TGTGCCAGCAGTTACTCGCTTATCCAAGAGACCCAGTACTTC. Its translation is CASSYSLIQETQYF.

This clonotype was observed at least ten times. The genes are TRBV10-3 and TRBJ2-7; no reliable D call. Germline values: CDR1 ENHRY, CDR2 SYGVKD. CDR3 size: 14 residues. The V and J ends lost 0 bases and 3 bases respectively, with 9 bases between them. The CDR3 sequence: CAISESTLGYEQYF. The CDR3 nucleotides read TGTGCCATCAGTGAGTCGACTCTTGGCTACGAGCAGTACTTC.

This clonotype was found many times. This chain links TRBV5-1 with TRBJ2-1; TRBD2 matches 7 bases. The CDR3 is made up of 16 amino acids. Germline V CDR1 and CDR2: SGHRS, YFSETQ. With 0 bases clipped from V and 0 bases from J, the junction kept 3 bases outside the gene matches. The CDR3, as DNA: TGCGCCAGCAGCTTGGCCGGGGGGATCTCCTACAATGAGCAGTTCTTC. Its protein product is CASSLAGGISYNEQFF.

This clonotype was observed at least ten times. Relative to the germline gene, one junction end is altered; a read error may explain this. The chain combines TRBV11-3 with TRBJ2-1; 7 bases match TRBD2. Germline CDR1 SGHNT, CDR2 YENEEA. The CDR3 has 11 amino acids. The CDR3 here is CASSLSGLLSF. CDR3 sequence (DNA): TGTGCCAGCAGCCTCTCGGGACTACTGTCCTTC.